Listed below are T cell receptor beta chains from one sample, sequenced in a study of persistence of HIV-infected CD4 T cells. Data came from immunoSEQ multiplex PCR; TCRdb stores just in-frame clones and leaves some out. This table has just under 65,000 clones, 70% to 75% appearing once. No antigens are known for them. The source was CD4+ T cells sorted from PBMCs after roughly 18-hour stimulation, collected from a patient who received antiretroviral therapy. All receptors come from an adult man with HIV who was CMV-seropositive. CDR3s include the opening cysteine and the closing phenylalanine or tryptophan. D genes are given only for firm matches. Where a row states a size, it is once, few, many or the class of an expanded clone; other rows omit it.

V gene: TRBV6-5
clone size: NA
J gene: TRBJ2-7
D gene: TRBD1
CDR3 protein: CASRPPGQSDKEYF
CDR3 DNA: TGTGCCAGCAGGCCGCCGGGACAGTCGGATAAGGAGTACTTC

V gene: TRBV6-5
clone size: NA
J gene: TRBJ1-5
D gene: NA
CDR3 protein: CASSSGPGRQPQHF
CDR3 DNA: TGTGCCAGCAGTTCTGGCCCAGGGCGACAGCCCCAGCATTTT

V gene: TRBV19
clone size: few
J gene: TRBJ2-1
D gene: TRBD2
CDR3 protein: CASSPWTSIDEQFF
CDR3 DNA: TGTGCCAGTAGTCCCTGGACTAGCATCGATGAGCAGTTCTTC

V gene: TRBV5-4
clone size: NA
J gene: TRBJ2-7
D gene: NA
CDR3 protein: CASSLDQVPSYEQYF
CDR3 DNA: TGTGCCAGCAGCTTGGACCAGGTTCCCTCCTACGAGCAGTACTTC

V gene: TRBV9
clone size: NA
J gene: TRBJ2-1
D gene: TRBD2
CDR3 protein: CASSVEGLGGNNEQFF
CDR3 DNA: TGTGCCAGCAGCGTAGAGGGACTAGGGGGGAACAATGAGCAGTTCTTC

V gene: TRBV9
clone size: once
J gene: TRBJ2-3
D gene: NA
CDR3 protein: CASSYEVGPPSTDTQYF
CDR3 DNA: TGTGCCAGCAGTTATGAGGTGGGGCCGCCTAGCACAGATACGCAGTATTTT

V gene: TRBV4-1
clone size: NA
J gene: TRBJ1-3
D gene: NA
CDR3 protein: CASSQEGRSYGNTIYF
CDR3 DNA: TGCGCCAGCAGCCAAGAAGGAAGGTCGTACGGAAACACCATATATTTT

V gene: TRBV9
clone size: NA
J gene: TRBJ2-7
D gene: NA
CDR3 protein: CASSHGEAYEQYF
CDR3 DNA: TGTGCCAGCAGCCACGGGGAAGCCTACGAGCAGTACTTC

V gene: TRBV6-5
clone size: NA
J gene: TRBJ1-2
D gene: NA
CDR3 protein: CASQQGYGYTF
CDR3 DNA: TGTGCCAGCCAACAGGGCTATGGCTACACCTTC

V gene: TRBV7-9
clone size: NA
J gene: TRBJ2-6
D gene: NA
CDR3 protein: CASSLGTGANVLTF
CDR3 DNA: TGTGCCAGCAGCTTAGGTACCGGGGCCAACGTCCTGACTTTC

V gene: TRBV28
clone size: NA
J gene: TRBJ1-4
D gene: NA
CDR3 protein: CASSLEGANEKLFF
CDR3 DNA: TGTGCCAGCAGTTTGGAGGGGGCTAATGAAAAACTGTTTTTT

V gene: TRBV6-5
clone size: few
J gene: TRBJ1-5
D gene: NA
CDR3 protein: CASEAGYSNQPQHF
CDR3 DNA: TGTGCCAGCGAAGCGGGATATAGCAATCAGCCCCAGCATTTT

V gene: TRBV6-6
clone size: few
J gene: TRBJ1-1
D gene: NA
CDR3 protein: CASRFSDAEAFF
CDR3 DNA: TGTGCCAGCAGGTTCTCGGACGCTGAAGCTTTCTTT

V gene: TRBV11-3
clone size: NA
J gene: TRBJ1-1
D gene: NA
CDR3 protein: CASSLGGSMNTEAFF
CDR3 DNA: TGTGCCAGCAGCTTAGGAGGGTCCATGAACACTGAAGCTTTCTTT

V gene: TRBV5-1
clone size: NA
J gene: TRBJ2-7
D gene: TRBD1
CDR3 protein: CASSSLGQGAEEQYF
CDR3 DNA: TGCGCCAGCAGTTCCCTGGGACAGGGGGCTGAAGAGCAGTACTTC

V gene: TRBV18
clone size: NA
J gene: TRBJ1-1
D gene: TRBD1
CDR3 protein: CASSWTGGLDRNTEAFF
CDR3 DNA: TGTGCCAGCTCGTGGACAGGGGGGCTTGATCGGAACACTGAAGCTTTCTTT

V gene: TRBV5-1
clone size: NA
J gene: TRBJ1-1
D gene: NA
CDR3 protein: CASSQGFGNTEAFF
CDR3 DNA: TGCGCCAGCAGTCAGGGCTTTGGGAACACTGAAGCTTTCTTT

V gene: TRBV5-1
clone size: NA
J gene: TRBJ2-7
D gene: TRBD1
CDR3 protein: CASSYIDRDRAFFISSYEQYF
CDR3 DNA: TGCGCCAGCAGCTATATAGACCGGGACAGGGCATTTTTTATTTCCTCCTACGAGCAGTACTTC

V gene: TRBV28
clone size: NA
J gene: TRBJ1-6
D gene: TRBD1
CDR3 protein: CASSLLPGQGIPVLHF
CDR3 DNA: TGTGCCAGCAGTCTACTGCCGGGACAGGGGATTCCAGTCCTCCACTTT

V gene: TRBV7-8
clone size: NA
J gene: TRBJ1-5
D gene: NA
CDR3 protein: CASSSSEKSNQPQHF
CDR3 DNA: TGTGCCAGCAGCTCCTCGGAGAAGAGCAATCAGCCCCAGCATTTT

V gene: TRBV3-1/TRBV3-2
clone size: NA
J gene: TRBJ1-4
D gene: TRBD1
CDR3 protein: CASSQGQAGEKLFF
CDR3 DNA: TGTGCCAGCAGCCAGGGACAGGCGGGTGAAAAACTGTTTTTT

V gene: TRBV7-8
clone size: NA
J gene: TRBJ1-5
D gene: NA
CDR3 protein: CASSLGRGNQPQHF
CDR3 DNA: TGTGCCAGCAGCTTAGGTCGGGGTAATCAGCCCCAGCATTTT

V gene: TRBV19
clone size: NA
J gene: TRBJ2-3
D gene: TRBD1
CDR3 protein: CASSIRGGLNTDTQYF
CDR3 DNA: TGTGCCAGTAGTATCAGAGGGGGCCTAAACACAGATACGCAGTATTTT

V gene: TRBV5-1
clone size: NA
J gene: TRBJ2-3
D gene: NA
CDR3 protein: CASSLGGRKTDTQYF
CDR3 DNA: TGCGCCAGCAGCTTGGGGGGGAGAAAAACAGATACGCAGTATTTT

V gene: TRBV14
clone size: NA
J gene: TRBJ2-7
D gene: TRBD2
CDR3 protein: CASSQPGTRGYEQYF
CDR3 DNA: TGTGCCAGCAGCCAACCCGGGACTAGAGGATACGAGCAGTACTTC

V gene: TRBV5-1
clone size: NA
J gene: TRBJ1-1
D gene: NA
CDR3 protein: CASSFQNTEAFF
CDR3 DNA: TGCGCCAGCAGCTTCCAGAACACTGAAGCTTTCTTT

V gene: TRBV4-1
clone size: NA
J gene: TRBJ1-4
D gene: TRBD1
CDR3 protein: CASSPYRGGEKLFF
CDR3 DNA: TGCGCCAGCAGCCCGTACAGGGGAGGGGAAAAACTGTTTTTT

V gene: TRBV24-1
clone size: NA
J gene: TRBJ2-3
D gene: NA
CDR3 protein: CATSDLGGTSTDTQYF
CDR3 DNA: TGTGCCACCAGTGATCTGGGGGGAACTAGCACAGATACGCAGTATTTT

V gene: TRBV19
clone size: NA
J gene: TRBJ1-1
D gene: NA
CDR3 protein: CASSDYSEAFF
CDR3 DNA: TGTGCCAGTAGTGACTACTCTGAAGCTTTCTTT

V gene: TRBV9
clone size: NA
J gene: TRBJ2-2
D gene: NA
CDR3 protein: CASSVGLGSNTGELFF
CDR3 DNA: TGTGCCAGCAGCGTAGGTCTGGGATCGAACACCGGGGAGCTGTTTTTT

V gene: TRBV3-1/TRBV3-2
clone size: NA
J gene: TRBJ2-1
D gene: TRBD2
CDR3 protein: CASSSTSGGANGNEQFF
CDR3 DNA: TGTGCCAGCAGTTCGACTAGCGGGGGGGCCAATGGAAATGAGCAGTTCTTC